These 5 T cell receptor beta chains share one sample of origin, sequenced in a study of cytomegalovirus exposure and HLA in healthy donors. Primers: 60 Vbeta forward and 13 Jbeta reverse. The assay was immunoSEQ multiplex PCR, and TCRdb's table has in-frame clones only and misses some. The sample lists roughly 120,000 clones; roughly 70% were seen once. The sequencing input was PBMCs. These receptor sequences come from a woman in her forties in good health and CMV-seropositive.

The chain combines TRBV6-5 with TRBJ1-2; 7 bases align to TRBD1. Germline V CDR1 and CDR2: MNHEY, SVGAGI. J gave up 4 bases and V 2 bases, and 4 bases lay outside the gene matches. This CDR3 comprises 14 residues. CDR3: CASSYASGGYGYTF. CDR3 in DNA: TGTGCCAGCAGTTACGCGTCAGGGGGCTATGGCTACACCTTC.

This chain joins TRBV7-9 and TRBJ2-2, with TRBD1 matching 7 bases. Trimming cost V 2 bases and J 2 bases; bases outside gene matches: 2. The CDR3 has 15 residues. Germline V gives CDR1 SEHNR, CDR2 FQNEAQ (reference sequence). CDR3 nucleotide sequence: TGTGCCAGCAGCTTAACAGGGGATAACACCGGGGAGCTGTTTTTT. Protein: CASSLTGDNTGELFF.

The rearrangement joins TRBV14 to TRBJ2-1; possible D gene TRBD2, 5 bases. Per germline, CDR1 SGHDN and CDR2 FVKESK. Trimming shortened V by 7 bases and J by 0 bases, and 13 bases separated the two germline ends. The CDR3 covers 15 residues. The CDR3 nucleotides are TGTGCCAGCACGGATACTAGTGACTCCTACAATGAGCAGTTCTTC. It codes for CASTDTSDSYNEQFF.

The J gene is TRBJ2-1, the V gene TRBV12-5; possible D gene TRBD1, 6 bases. Per germline, CDR1 LGHNT and CDR2 FRNRAP. Trimming removed 0 bases at V and 7 bases at J, with 31 bases between. This CDR3 comprises 21 residues. CDR3 bases: TGTGCTAGTGGTTTGGTACTGAGGGACACACGTCCGGGACCTTTGATTAATGAGCAGTTCTTC. Its translation is CASGLVLRDTRPGPLINEQFF. Drawing the rest from reference TRBV12-5 and TRBJ2-1, the complete variable domain is DARVTQTPRHKVTEMGQEVTMRCQPILGHNTVFWYRQTMMQGLELLAYFRNRAPLDDSGMPKDRFSAEMPDATLATLKIQPSEPRDSAVYFCASGLVLRDTRPGPLINEQFFGPGTRLTVL.

The gene calls are TRBV14 and TRBJ2-7; the match to TRBD1 covers 7 bases. The CDR3 has 14 residues. Germline values: CDR1 SGHDN, CDR2 FVKESK. J lost 5 bases, V lost 4 bases, and 8 bases had no gene match. The CDR3 loop reads CASSLDLTGHEQYF. CDR3 nucleotides: TGTGCCAGCAGCCTAGATTTGACAGGGCACGAGCAGTACTTC.